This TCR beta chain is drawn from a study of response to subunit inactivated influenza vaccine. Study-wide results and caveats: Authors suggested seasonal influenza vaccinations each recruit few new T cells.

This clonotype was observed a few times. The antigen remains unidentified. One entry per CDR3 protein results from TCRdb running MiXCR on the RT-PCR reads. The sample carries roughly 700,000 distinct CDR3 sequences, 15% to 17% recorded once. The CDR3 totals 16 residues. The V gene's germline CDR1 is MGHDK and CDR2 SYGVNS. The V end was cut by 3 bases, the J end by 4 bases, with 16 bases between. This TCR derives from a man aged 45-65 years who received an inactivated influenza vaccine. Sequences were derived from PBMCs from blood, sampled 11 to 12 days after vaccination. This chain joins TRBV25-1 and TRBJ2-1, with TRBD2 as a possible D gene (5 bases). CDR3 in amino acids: CASSDRSSGPYNEQFF. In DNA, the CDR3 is TGTGCCAGCAGTGATCGGTCAAGCGGTCCTTACAATGAGCAGTTCTTC.